This T cell receptor (beta chain) was identified in a study of CD8+CD57+ T cells in acquired aplastic anemia. Study results and limitations: Common to patients and controls were twenty-nine CD8+ CDR3 sequences.

Patients included in sequencing had previously demonstrated CD8+CD57+ cell expansion by flow cytometry. Worth noting for this clonotype: The target antigen is unknown.

In germline, CDR1 is SGHVT, CDR2 SQSDAQ. There are 17 residues in the CDR3. Trimming removed 4 bases from V and 8 bases from J; junction bases left unmatched: 19. Investigators profiled TCR beta VDJ and CDR3 from genomic DNA template. TCRdb used MiXCR to reprocess the reads, holding one entry per CDR3 protein. The sample records 170,000 or so distinct CDR3 sequences, more than 60% being singletons. The sequence derives from a human donor with aplastic anemia. This chain links TRBV7-4 with TRBJ1-1; 7 bases are shared with TRBD1. Sequencing was carried out using sorted CD4+, CD8+, or CD8+CD57+ T cells (not recorded which) from PBMCs. The CDR3 sequence: CASSSLRGLAAGGEAFF. CDR3 nucleotides: TGTGCCAGCAGCTCCCTTCGGGGACTAGCGGCAGGGGGAGAAGCTTTCTTT. The variable domain in full, completed from reference TRBV7-4 and TRBJ1-1, reads GAGVSQSPRYKVAKRGRDVALRCDSISGHVTLYWYRQTLGQGSEVLTYSQSDAQRDKSGRPSGRFSAERPERSVSTLKIQRTEQGDSAVYLCASSSLRGLAAGGEAFFGQGTRLTVV.